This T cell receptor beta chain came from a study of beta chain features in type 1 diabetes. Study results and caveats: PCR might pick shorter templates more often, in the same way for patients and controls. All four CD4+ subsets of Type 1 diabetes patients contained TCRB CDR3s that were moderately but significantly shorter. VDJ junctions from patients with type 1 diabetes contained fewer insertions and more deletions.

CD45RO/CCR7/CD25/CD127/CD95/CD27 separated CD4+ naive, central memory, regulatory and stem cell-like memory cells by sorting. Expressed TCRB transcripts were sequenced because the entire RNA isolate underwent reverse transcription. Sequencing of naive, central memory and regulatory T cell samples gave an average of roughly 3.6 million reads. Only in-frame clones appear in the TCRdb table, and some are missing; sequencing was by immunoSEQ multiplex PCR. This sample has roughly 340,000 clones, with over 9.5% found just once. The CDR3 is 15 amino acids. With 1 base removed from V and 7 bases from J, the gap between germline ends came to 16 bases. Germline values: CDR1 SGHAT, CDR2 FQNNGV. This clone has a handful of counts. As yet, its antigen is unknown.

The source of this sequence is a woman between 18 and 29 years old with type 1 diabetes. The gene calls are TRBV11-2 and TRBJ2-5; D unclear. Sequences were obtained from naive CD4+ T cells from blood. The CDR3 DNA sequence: TGTGCCAGCAGCTTAGTGTCAGCCCCAACGGGGACCCAGTACTTC. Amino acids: CASSLVSAPTGTQYF.